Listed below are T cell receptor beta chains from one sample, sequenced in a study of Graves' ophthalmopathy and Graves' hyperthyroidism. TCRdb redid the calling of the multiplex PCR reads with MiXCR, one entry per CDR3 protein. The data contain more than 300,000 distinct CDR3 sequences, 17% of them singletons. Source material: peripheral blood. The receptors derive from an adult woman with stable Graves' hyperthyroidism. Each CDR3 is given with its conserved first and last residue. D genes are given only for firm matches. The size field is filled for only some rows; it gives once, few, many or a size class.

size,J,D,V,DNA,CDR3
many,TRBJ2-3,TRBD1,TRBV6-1,TGTGCCAGCACCCCCAGGGGGTATGGGACAGATACGCAGTATTTT,CASTPRGYGTDTQYF
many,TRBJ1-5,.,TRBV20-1,TGCAGTGCTAGAGTTGGGGAGAGCAATCAGCCCCAGCATTTT,CSARVGESNQPQHF
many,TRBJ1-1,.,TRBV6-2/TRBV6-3,TGTGCCAGCAGTTACGCCGTAGGAACTGAAGCTTTCTTT,CASSYAVGTEAFF
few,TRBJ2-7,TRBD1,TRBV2,TGTGCCAGCAGTGGCCCCGGGACAGGGGGCGCGGGGGAGCAGTACTTC,CASSGPGTGGAGEQYF
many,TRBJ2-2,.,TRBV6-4,TGTGCCAGCAGTGAGACCGGGGCCACCGGGGAGCTGTTTTTT,CASSETGATGELFF
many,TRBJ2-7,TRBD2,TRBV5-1,TGCGCCAGCAGCTTGGGGGGACTAGCGGACCGCCGGCCCGAGCAGTACTTC,CASSLGGLADRRPEQYF
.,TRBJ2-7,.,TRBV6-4,TGTGCCAGCAGAGACCGGGACGGCGGCTTCCCCCCTCCCCTACTAACACCCTACGAGCAGTACTTC,CASRDRDGGFPPPLLTPYEQYF
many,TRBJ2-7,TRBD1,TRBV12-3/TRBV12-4,TGTGCCAGCAGTCCCCACCGGACAGGCGGGCATAGGGAGCAGTACTTC,CASSPHRTGGHREQYF
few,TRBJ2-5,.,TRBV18,TGTGCCAGCTCACCAAGGGTCGTTACGGAGACCCAGTACTTC,CASSPRVVTETQYF
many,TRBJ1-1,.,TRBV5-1,TGCGCCAGCAGCTTGTTGCCCGTTAGTGGACGGATGAACACTGAAGCTTTCTTT,CASSLLPVSGRMNTEAFF
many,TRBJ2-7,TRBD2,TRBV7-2,TGTGCCAGCAGCTTATTAGCGGGAGGGCCGATCGAGCAGTACTTC,CASSLLAGGPIEQYF
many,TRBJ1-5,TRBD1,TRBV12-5,TGTGCTAGTCAGGGGGCTATGAATCAGCCCCAGCATTTT,CASQGAMNQPQHF
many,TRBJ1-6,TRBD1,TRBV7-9,TGTGCCAGCAGCGCGGACAGGGCCTCGGGTTCACCCCTCCACTTT,CASSADRASGSPLHF
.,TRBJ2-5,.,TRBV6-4,TGTGCCAGCAGTGAACAGAGTCAAGAGACCCAGTACTTC,CASSEQSQETQYF
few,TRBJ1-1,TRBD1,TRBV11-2,TGTGCCAGCAGCTTAGGGGGACAGGGAACGGCTTTCTTT,CASSLGGQGTAFF
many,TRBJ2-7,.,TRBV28,TGTGCCAGCAATTTATCTGGGGGTGAGGGGCAGTACTTC,CASNLSGGEGQYF
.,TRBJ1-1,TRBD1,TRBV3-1,TGTGCCAGCAGCCTTGCTTCGACAGGGGCGACGAACACTGAAGCTTTCTTT,CASSLASTGATNTEAFF
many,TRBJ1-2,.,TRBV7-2,TGTGCCAGCAGCTTAGTTGTACAACACTATGGCTACACCTTC,CASSLVVQHYGYTF
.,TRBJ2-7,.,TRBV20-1,TGCAGTGCTTTAACCGGGATCGCCTACGAGCAGTACTTC,CSALTGIAYEQYF
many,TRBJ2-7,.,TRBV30,TGTGCCTGGAGTGCAGGACTCCTCCCCTACGAGCAGTACTTC,CAWSAGLLPYEQYF
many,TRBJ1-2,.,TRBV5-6,TGTGCCAGCAGCTTGGTTGCGGGGATTGGTTATGGCTACACCTTC,CASSLVAGIGYGYTF
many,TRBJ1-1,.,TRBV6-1,TGTGCCAGCAGCCCTTGGGCGAACACTGAAGCTTTCTTT,CASSPWANTEAFF
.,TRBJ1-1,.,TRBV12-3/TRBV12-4,TGTGCCAGCAGTTTAACCCGGTGGGGAGCTTTCTTT,CASSLTRWGAFF
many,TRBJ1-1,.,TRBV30,TGTGCCTGGAGTGGAGGACCAGAACGCACTGAAGCTTTCTTT,CAWSGGPERTEAFF
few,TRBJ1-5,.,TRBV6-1,TGTGCCAGCAGCCAGACAGCGAGACATCAGCCCCAGCATTTT,CASSQTARHQPQHF
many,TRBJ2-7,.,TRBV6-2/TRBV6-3,TGTGCCAGCAGTCCCCCCCAGGGGCCCTACGAGCAGTACTTC,CASSPPQGPYEQYF
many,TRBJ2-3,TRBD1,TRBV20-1,TGCAGTGCTAGAGACAGACAGGGGTTTACAGATACGCAGTATTTT,CSARDRQGFTDTQYF
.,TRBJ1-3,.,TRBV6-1,TGTGCCAGCAGTACCAGCGGGAGGTCGGGAAACACCATATATTTT,CASSTSGRSGNTIYF
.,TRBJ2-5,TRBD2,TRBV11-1,TGTGCCAGCACGGGTAACCTGGAGGGAGGGATCCTAGAGACCCAGTACTTC,CASTGNLEGGILETQYF
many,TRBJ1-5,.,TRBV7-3,TGTGCCAGCAGCTTAATAAGGGGATCGGTTCACAATCAGCCCCAGCATTTT,CASSLIRGSVHNQPQHF
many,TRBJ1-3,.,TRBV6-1,TGTGCCAGCAGGGACAGTCGGGATACCATATATTTT,CASRDSRDTIYF
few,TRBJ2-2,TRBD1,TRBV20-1,TGCAGTGCTGCTGACAGGGCTGCCGGGGAGCTGTTTTTT,CSAADRAAGELFF
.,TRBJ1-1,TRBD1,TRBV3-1,TGTGCCAGCAGCCAATTGACAGGGCTCGCCACTGAAGCTTTCTTT,CASSQLTGLATEAFF
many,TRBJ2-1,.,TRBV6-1,TGTGCCAGCAGCTCTACGGTCAATGAGCAGTTCTTC,CASSSTVNEQFF
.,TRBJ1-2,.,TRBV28,TGTGCCAGCAGTTTACAGCGGAGGGGCTACACCTTC,CASSLQRRGYTF
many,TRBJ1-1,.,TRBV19,TGTGCCAGTAGTCTGGGACTCTTCACTGAAGCTTTCTTT,CASSLGLFTEAFF
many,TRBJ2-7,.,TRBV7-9,TGTGCCAGCAGCTCGACCCCCTTAGGGGGGACGTACTTC,CASSSTPLGGTYF
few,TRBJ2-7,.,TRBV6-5,TGTGCCAGCAGCTCCTCAAACCGTAACTCCTACGAGCAGTACTTC,CASSSSNRNSYEQYF
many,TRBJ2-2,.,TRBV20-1,TGCAGTGCCAAAAAAAACACCGGGGAGCTGTTTTTT,CSAKKNTGELFF
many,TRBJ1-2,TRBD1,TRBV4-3,TGCGCCAGCAGCCAAGATCGGGGACAGGGAAACTATGGCTACACCTTC,CASSQDRGQGNYGYTF
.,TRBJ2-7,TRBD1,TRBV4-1,TGCGCCAGCAGCCACTCCGGGACAGGCTACGAGCAGTACTTC,CASSHSGTGYEQYF
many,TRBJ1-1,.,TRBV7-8,TGTGCCAGCAGCTTAGCGATGGCGGTGAACACTGAAGCTTTCTTT,CASSLAMAVNTEAFF
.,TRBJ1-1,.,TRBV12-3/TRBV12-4,TGTGCCAGCAGGGCAGGGAACATGAACACTGAAGCTTTCTTT,CASRAGNMNTEAFF
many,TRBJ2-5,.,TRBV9,TGTGCCAGCAGCAATAGGGACTGGCCATGGGAGACCCAGTACTTC,CASSNRDWPWETQYF
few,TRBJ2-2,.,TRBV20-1,TGCAGTGCTAGACCCGGGACCACCGGAGGGGAGCTGTTTTTT,CSARPGTTGGELFF
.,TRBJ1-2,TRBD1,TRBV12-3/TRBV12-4,TGTGCCAGCAGTCCCTCCCGGGACAGGGGGCTAAACTTCTATGGCTACACCTTC,CASSPSRDRGLNFYGYTF
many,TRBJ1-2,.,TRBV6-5,TGTGCCAGCAGTTACTACTGGACGGAGGAAGACTATGGCTACACCTTC,CASSYYWTEEDYGYTF
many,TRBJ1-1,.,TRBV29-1,TGCAGCGTTGATAATTCCCCAAGCAGCACTGAAGCTTTCTTT,CSVDNSPSSTEAFF
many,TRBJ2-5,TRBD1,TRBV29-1,TGCAGCGTAGCAGAAGGTGGACAGGGGGTGACCCAGTACTTC,CSVAEGGQGVTQYF
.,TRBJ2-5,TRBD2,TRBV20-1,TGCAGTGCTAGCCGACTAGCGTTTAGTGAGACCCAGTACTTC,CSASRLAFSETQYF
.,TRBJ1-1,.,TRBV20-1,TGCAGTGCTAGTGTTCGGAACACTGAAGCTTTCTTT,CSASVRNTEAFF
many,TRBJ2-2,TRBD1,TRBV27,TGTGCCAGCAGTTTCTCCGTTCCGGACAGGGTTTATACCGGGGAGCTGTTTTTT,CASSFSVPDRVYTGELFF
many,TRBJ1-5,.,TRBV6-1,TGTGCCAGCAGTGCTAATAGCAATCAGCCCCAGCATTTT,CASSANSNQPQHF
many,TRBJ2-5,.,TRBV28,TGTGCCAGCAGTTTCCCCCCGCGGGCCCCAGCGGAGACCCAGTACTTC,CASSFPPRAPAETQYF
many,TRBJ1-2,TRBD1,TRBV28,TGTGCCAGCACCCTTAGTCAGGGGGACGACTATGGCTACACCTTC,CASTLSQGDDYGYTF
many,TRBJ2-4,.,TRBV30,TGTGCCTGGAGTCGAAATAGCGGTCGCCGTGACATTCAGTACTTC,CAWSRNSGRRDIQYF
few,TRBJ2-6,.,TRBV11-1,TGTGCCAGCAGCTTAGTCGCCCACAACAGGGCCCTGTCTGGGGCCAACGTCCTGACTTTC,CASSLVAHNRALSGANVLTF